The T cell receptor beta chain described here comes from a study of T cell responses to AZD1222 COVID-19 vaccine. The repertoire was sequenced with immunoSEQ multiplex PCR; TCRdb's copy has only in-frame clones and lacks some. The repertoire holds tens of thousands of clones, with more than 80% as singletons. The CDR3 spans 12 residues. Germline values: CDR1 SGHTA, CDR2 FQGNSA. V gave up 5 bases and J gave up 2 bases, with 5 bases separating them. This TCR was recovered from an adult in good health. The input for sequencing was peripheral blood, taken on day 0 of MenACWY control vaccination. The chain uses TRBV7-2 and TRBJ2-3; D unresolved. The CDR3: CASSPYTDTQYF. The CDR3 DNA is TGTGCCAGCAGCCCTTACACAGATACGCAGTATTTT.